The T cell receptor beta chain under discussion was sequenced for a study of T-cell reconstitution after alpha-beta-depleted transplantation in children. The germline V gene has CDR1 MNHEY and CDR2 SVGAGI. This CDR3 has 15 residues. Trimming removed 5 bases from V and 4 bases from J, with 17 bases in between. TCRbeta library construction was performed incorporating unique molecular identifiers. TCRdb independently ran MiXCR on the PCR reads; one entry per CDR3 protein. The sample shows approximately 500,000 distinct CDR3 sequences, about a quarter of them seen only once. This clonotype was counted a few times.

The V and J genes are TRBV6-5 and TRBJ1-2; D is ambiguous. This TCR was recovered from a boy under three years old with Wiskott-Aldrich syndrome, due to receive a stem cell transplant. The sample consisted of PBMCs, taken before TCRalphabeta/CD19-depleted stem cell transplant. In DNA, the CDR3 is TGTGCCAGCAGTACTCCGACACGGTCGGGCTATGGCTACACCTTC. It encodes CASSTPTRSGYGYTF.